The entry below gives a single T cell receptor (beta chain) sequence along with its context. It lacks a known antigen. No much larger clone is present one base from it, and per-base qualities are unavailable. Receptors were amplified or captured by the immunoSEQ multiplex PCR assay. On the authors' methods: To diagnose cytomegalovirus status from the catalog of TCR beta chain sequences, a statistical classification framework was built. This is the immuneACCESS table as TCRdb keeps it, with only in-frame sequences that have V and J called. A part of the clones is gone; compared with another copy, unresolved V genes explain less than half, and the rest is unexplained. V and J calls and clone size come straight from that table; D and trimming were deduced from the DNA. This sample is represented by 95,000 to 150,000 clones; approximately 91% of them were singletons. The ten largest clonotypes hold about 2% of the sample.

Separate from the roughly 700-subject first cohort, the validation cohort of roughly 120 subjects was the group to which the donors belonged. The source of the sample is a study of cytomegalovirus exposure and HLA in healthy donors (dated by TCRdb to the late 2010s). About the investigation overall: The 666 repertoires of the first cohort and the roughly 120 validation repertoires were produced on the same platform, according to a later analysis. A separate validation cohort of 100 to 150 different subjects was used in addition to the approximately 610-subject first cohort. The study aimed to test whether signatures of past pathogen exposure could be identified by cataloging public T cell receptors. To predict cytomegalovirus infection status, the study combined high-throughput TCR immunosequencing, statistical association of individual TCRs with disease status, and machine learning. Results and caveats for the whole study, not just this receptor: In a later analysis, TCRs clustered in the first cohort were found to also tend to co-occur in the roughly 110 validation repertoires, with approximately 94% of cluster scores above 0. Across donors, most TCR sequences were observed very rarely, whereas some public TCRs were present in many individuals. Three of the identified cytomegalovirus-associated TCR beta chains were confirmed in vitro to be specific for cytomegalovirus antigens. All 120 or so repertoires were used to score co-occurrence in the validation cohort in a later analysis, because that analysis had no HLA typing for the cohort. The classifier was reported to diagnose cytomegalovirus status with high specificity and sensitivity in both the original cohort and the validation cohort. According to the authors, the approach could potentially be generalized to other disease states and immunological phenotypes. The study gave a list of more than 150 TCR beta chains associated with cytomegalovirus.

From the germline V gene (reference sequence), CDR1 is LNHDA and CDR2 is SQIVND. V is shortened by 6 bases, J by 2 bases, and the region joining them spans 13 bases. The CDR3 goes from the cysteine to the phenylalanine over 14 residues. Only CDR3 DNA is held: 42 bases, read in frame from base 1. The rearrangement combines TRBV19 with TRBJ1-2; TRBD1 is perhaps the D gene, given 6 matching bases. The TCR was taken from a woman aged 18-29 years in good health and CMV-seronegative. Sample: PBMCs. The bases read TGTGCCAGTAGACCGACAGGACCCAACTATGGCTACACCTTC. It encodes CASRPTGPNYGYTF.